This TCR beta chain was sequenced in a study of T cells in localized non-small cell lung cancer. Only in-frame clones appear in the TCRdb table, and some are missing; sequencing was by immunoSEQ multiplex PCR. The sample carries about 33,000 clones, 75% to 90% recorded once. The CDR3 covers 14 residues. Germline V CDR1 and CDR2: MNHEY, SMNVEV (reference sequence). V was pared by 1 base and J by 5 bases, with 4 bases of the junction left unmatched. Specimen: peripheral blood, collected before any cancer treatment. This rearrangement joins TRBV27 to TRBJ2-7; 8 bases map to TRBD1. This TCR was sampled from a man aged 35-75 years with stage I lung adenocarcinoma. In DNA form, the CDR3 reads TGTGCCAGCAGTTTATTGCAGGGGGCGAACGAGCAGTACTTC. It yields the protein CASSLLQGANEQYF.